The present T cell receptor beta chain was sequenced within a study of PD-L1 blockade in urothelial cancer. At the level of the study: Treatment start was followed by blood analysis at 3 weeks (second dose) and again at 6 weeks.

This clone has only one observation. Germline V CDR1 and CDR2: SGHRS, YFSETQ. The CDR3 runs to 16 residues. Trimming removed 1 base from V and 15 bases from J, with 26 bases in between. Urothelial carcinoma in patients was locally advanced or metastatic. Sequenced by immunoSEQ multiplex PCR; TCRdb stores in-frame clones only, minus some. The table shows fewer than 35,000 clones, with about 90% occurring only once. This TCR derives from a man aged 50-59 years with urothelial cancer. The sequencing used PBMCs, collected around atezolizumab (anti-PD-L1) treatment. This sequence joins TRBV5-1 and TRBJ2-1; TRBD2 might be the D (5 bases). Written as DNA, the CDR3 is TGCGCCAGCAGCTTGACCCAACTAGAGGTGATAAAAGGGTTGTTCTTC. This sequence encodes CASSLTQLEVIKGLFF.